The T cell receptor (beta chain) described here comes from a study of glioma-infiltrating T cells after dendritic cell vaccination. Across the study: Dendritic cell vaccination trial patients had either newly diagnosed or recurrent glioblastoma. Dendritic cells derived from monocytes and pulsed with autologous tumor lysate formed the vaccine.

Time point noted: after dendritic cell vaccination, including at tumor progression/relapse. This CDR3 is built from 15 residues. Deletions cut 5 bases from V and 4 bases from J, with 17 bases between. Germline CDR1 is MDHEN and CDR2 is SYDVKM. Sequencing was performed with immunoSEQ multiplex PCR; in TCRdb, only in-frame clones are kept and a portion is missing. The sample has approximately 50,000 clones, roughly 90% seen once. The receptor was derived from a human donor with glioblastoma. The chain recombines TRBV28 with TRBJ1-1, with D possibly matching TRBD1 (5 bases). Sequencing used blood, obtained after dendritic cell vaccination. CDR3 in DNA: TGTGCCAGCAGTCGTAGGGGATTAGGGCGCACTGAAGCTTTCTTT. Translation: CASSRRGLGRTEAFF.